Listed below are T cell receptor beta chains from one sample, sequenced in a study of OX40 agonist ivuxolimab in advanced cancers. Some clones are missing from TCRdb's copy, which holds only in-frame ones; the method was immunoSEQ multiplex PCR. Among some 83,000 clones listed, roughly 84% were seen once. Here the sequenced sample was CD4+ or CD8+ T cells sorted from blood, taken in a trial of the OX40 agonist ivuxolimab. These receptors came from an adult with an advanced solid tumor such as melanoma, head and neck, liver or kidney cancer. Each CDR3 is given with its conserved first and last residue. The D gene is left open where the match is weak. Some rows mark clone size as missing; the rest say once, few, many or name a class of expanded clone.

TRBV27	.	once	TRBJ2-5	CASRRPGTETQYF	TGTGCCAGCAGAAGACCGGGGACTGAGACCCAGTACTTC
TRBV7-9	.	.	TRBJ2-1	CASSPGGSYNEQFF	TGTGCCAGCAGCCCAGGGGGGTCCTACAATGAGCAGTTCTTC
TRBV7-8	.	.	TRBJ2-7	CASSLGTYEQYF	TGTGCCAGCAGCTTAGGCACCTACGAGCAGTACTTC
TRBV15	.	once	TRBJ1-5	CATRTGISNQPQHF	TGTGCCACCCGAACGGGGATTAGCAATCAGCCCCAGCATTTT
TRBV19	TRBD1	.	TRBJ1-1	CASSIGLGQLMNTEAFF	TGTGCCAGTAGTATTGGTTTGGGACAGCTTATGAACACTGAAGCTTTCTTT
TRBV6-6	.	.	TRBJ1-4	CASQHERGGEKLFF	TGTGCCAGTCAACACGAGAGGGGGGGAGAAAAACTGTTTTTT
TRBV1	.	once	TRBJ2-7	CTSSPRGTSGSHEQYF	TGCACCAGCAGCCCCCGGGGGACTAGCGGGAGCCACGAGCAGTACTTC
TRBV4-2	TRBD2	once	TRBJ2-7	CASSQDLSSGATYEQYF	TGTGCCAGCAGCCAAGACCTTTCTAGCGGGGCGACCTACGAGCAGTACTTC
TRBV6-5	.	.	TRBJ1-1	CASRGQMNTEAFF	TGTGCCAGCAGAGGACAGATGAACACTGAAGCTTTCTTT
TRBV29-1	.	.	TRBJ1-2	CSVVGPASNYGYTF	TGCAGCGTTGTTGGGCCAGCTTCTAACTATGGCTACACCTTC
TRBV21-1	.	.	TRBJ1-1	CASSRTDMNTEAFF	TGTGCCAGCAGCAGGACAGACATGAACACTGAAGCTTTCTTT
TRBV6-6	TRBD1	.	TRBJ1-5	CASSTQGGGGNQPQHF	TGTGCCAGCAGTACCCAGGGGGGGGGCGGCAATCAGCCCCAGCATTTT
TRBV6-5	TRBD1	once	TRBJ2-3	CASSETGYGDTQYF	TGTGCCAGCAGTGAGACAGGGTATGGAGATACGCAGTATTTT
TRBV30	.	.	TRBJ1-2	CAWSTLANYGYTF	TGTGCCTGGAGTACGTTAGCTAACTATGGCTACACCTTC
TRBV5-5	.	.	TRBJ2-7	CASSLAGFEQYF	TGTGCCAGCAGCTTGGCGGGTTTCGAGCAGTACTTC
TRBV7-2	.	once	TRBJ2-1	CASRLPGHPLNEQFF	TGTGCCAGCAGGCTACCGGGACATCCCTTAAATGAGCAGTTCTTC
TRBV5-1	TRBD1	.	TRBJ1-4	CASSLDRGRSEKLFF	TGCGCCAGCAGCTTGGACAGGGGGCGGAGTGAAAAACTGTTTTTT
TRBV30	.	.	TRBJ1-1	CAWRLQGNTEAFF	TGTGCCTGGAGATTACAGGGGAACACTGAAGCTTTCTTT
TRBV27	.	.	TRBJ1-1	CASSLGENTEAFF	TGTGCCAGCAGTTTAGGGGAGAACACTGAAGCTTTCTTT
TRBV4-3	.	few	TRBJ1-5	CASIRGNQPQHF	TGCGCCAGCATTCGAGGCAATCAGCCCCAGCATTTT
TRBV2	.	few	TRBJ1-2	CASSVTEYYGYTF	TGTGCCAGCAGTGTGACAGAGTACTATGGCTACACCTTC
TRBV30	.	once	TRBJ1-2	CAWRVPRRAGGYTF	TGTGCCTGGAGAGTCCCCCGGCGGGCTGGTGGCTACACCTTC
TRBV11-3	TRBD1	.	TRBJ2-5	CASSYRDRATEETQYF	TGTGCCAGCAGCTACCGGGACAGGGCGACCGAGGAGACCCAGTACTTC
TRBV11-2	.	.	TRBJ2-3	CASSLGRKTDTQYF	TGTGCCAGCAGCTTGGGGCGGAAGACAGATACGCAGTATTTT
TRBV14	.	.	TRBJ2-2	CASSQGRPGELFF	TGTGCCAGCAGCCAAGGCAGGCCCGGGGAGCTGTTTTTT
TRBV7-3	.	.	TRBJ2-6	CASSLTPPMAGANVLTF	TGTGCCAGCAGCCTAACCCCCCCGATGGCTGGGGCCAACGTCCTGACTTTC
TRBV4-2	.	.	TRBJ2-7	CASSRETSSYEQYF	TGTGCCAGCAGCCGGGAGACTTCCTCCTACGAGCAGTACTTC
TRBV5-4	TRBD1	.	TRBJ2-7	CASSLGTGYEQYF	TGTGCCAGCAGCTTGGGGACAGGCTACGAGCAGTACTTC
TRBV7-9	.	.	TRBJ2-3	CASSLLWGTDTQYF	TGTGCCAGCAGCCTGCTATGGGGCACAGATACGCAGTATTTT
TRBV5-6	TRBD1	.	TRBJ1-2	CASSPRQGRNYGYTF	TGTGCCAGCAGCCCCCGACAGGGGCGTAACTATGGCTACACCTTC
TRBV25-1	TRBD1	.	TRBJ1-2	CASKPDRGGYGYTF	TGTGCCAGCAAACCCGACAGGGGCGGCTATGGCTACACCTTC
TRBV5-1	TRBD1	.	TRBJ2-2	CASSLRPAGGTGELFF	TGCGCCAGCAGCTTGAGACCGGCAGGGGGCACCGGGGAGCTGTTTTTT
TRBV7-6	.	.	TRBJ1-2	CASSLSESNYGYTF	TGTGCCAGCAGCTTATCTGAGTCTAACTATGGCTACACCTTC
TRBV18	.	.	TRBJ1-5	CASSANPYNQPQHF	TGTGCCAGCTCTGCCAATCCGTACAATCAGCCCCAGCATTTT
TRBV5-5	.	.	TRBJ1-1	CASSFDSWLNAFF	TGTGCCAGCAGCTTTGACAGCTGGTTGAATGCTTTCTTT
TRBV27	.	.	TRBJ1-1	CASSLQGSPEAFF	TGTGCCAGCAGTTTACAAGGCAGCCCTGAAGCTTTCTTT
TRBV7-2	.	.	TRBJ2-1	CASSLSASSYNEQFF	TGTGCCAGCAGCTTATCTGCAAGCTCCTACAATGAGCAGTTCTTC
TRBV6-5	TRBD1	.	TRBJ2-7	CASSKDRGPYEQYF	TGTGCCAGCAGTAAGGACAGGGGCCCCTACGAGCAGTACTTC
TRBV7-2	.	.	TRBJ1-2	CASSPVAGPQSGYTF	TGTGCCAGCAGCCCAGTTGCGGGCCCTCAGAGTGGCTACACCTTC
TRBV27	TRBD1	.	TRBJ1-2	CASSFKGAGYGYTF	TGTGCCAGCAGTTTTAAGGGGGCGGGGTATGGCTACACCTTC
TRBV6-5	.	.	TRBJ2-1	CASSYSSGFEQFF	TGTGCCAGCAGTTACTCGTCTGGTTTTGAGCAGTTCTTC
TRBV19	.	once	TRBJ1-2	CASSTDRSYGGYTF	TGTGCCAGTAGTACGGACAGATCCTATGGTGGCTACACCTTC
TRBV12-5	.	.	TRBJ1-1	CASVRTDEAFF	TGTGCTAGTGTCCGGACAGATGAAGCTTTCTTT
TRBV9	.	few	TRBJ2-7	CASSPGYEQYF	TGTGCCAGCAGCCCTGGGTACGAGCAGTACTTC
TRBV5-1	.	few	TRBJ1-4	CASSLVVGRNEKLFF	TGCGCCAGCAGCTTGGTGGTGGGGCGTAATGAAAAACTGTTTTTT
TRBV5-1	TRBD2	.	TRBJ2-7	CASSLRQREAPYEQYF	TGCGCCAGCAGCCTACGACAGCGGGAAGCGCCCTACGAGCAGTACTTC
TRBV7-3	TRBD2	.	TRBJ2-3	CASSLNGGYTDTQYF	TGTGCCAGCAGCTTAAACGGGGGGTACACAGATACGCAGTATTTT
TRBV10-3	TRBD2	.	TRBJ2-3	CAISEFLAGLSGSTDTQYF	TGTGCCATCAGTGAATTCCTAGCGGGCCTAAGCGGCAGCACAGATACGCAGTATTTT
TRBV6-5	TRBD1	.	TRBJ2-1	CASSYSGQGNNEQFF	TGTGCCAGCAGTTACTCTGGACAGGGAAACAATGAGCAGTTCTTC
TRBV11-2	.	.	TRBJ2-7	CASSLIVASKIYEQYF	TGTGCCAGCAGCTTAATTGTAGCGTCAAAGATCTACGAGCAGTACTTC
TRBV30	.	.	TRBJ2-2	CAWSIGRTTGELFF	TGTGCCTGGAGTATAGGGCGAACCACCGGGGAGCTGTTTTTT
TRBV5-4	TRBD1	.	TRBJ1-1	CASSPRGTGVPHTEAFF	TGTGCCAGCAGCCCAAGAGGGACAGGGGTCCCCCACACTGAAGCTTTCTTT
TRBV9	.	.	TRBJ1-3	CASTGQGNTIYF	TGTGCCAGCACCGGACAGGGAAACACCATATATTTT